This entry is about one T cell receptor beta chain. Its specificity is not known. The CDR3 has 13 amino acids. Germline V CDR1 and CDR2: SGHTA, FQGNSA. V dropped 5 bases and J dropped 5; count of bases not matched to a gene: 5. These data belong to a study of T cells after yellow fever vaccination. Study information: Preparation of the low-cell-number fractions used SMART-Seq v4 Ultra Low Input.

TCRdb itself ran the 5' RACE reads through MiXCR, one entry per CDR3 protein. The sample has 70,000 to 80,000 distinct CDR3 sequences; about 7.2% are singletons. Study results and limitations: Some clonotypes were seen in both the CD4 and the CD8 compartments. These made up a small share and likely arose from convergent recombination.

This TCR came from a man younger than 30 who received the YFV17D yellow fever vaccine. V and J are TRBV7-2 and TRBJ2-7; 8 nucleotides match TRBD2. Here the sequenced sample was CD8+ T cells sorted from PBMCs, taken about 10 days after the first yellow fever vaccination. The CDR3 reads CASSPWTSHEQYF. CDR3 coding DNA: TGTGCCAGCAGCCCATGGACTAGCCACGAGCAGTACTTC.